The 19 T cell receptor beta chains given below trace back to one sample, sequenced in a study of blood T cells in healthy people across ages. A second PCR, run for about 6 to 11 cycles, used a sample-barcoded 5' primer plus a J-beta primer mix. TCRdb analysed the 5' RACE reads with MiXCR anew, one entry per CDR3 protein. The repertoire holds a few hundred thousand distinct CDR3 sequences, with 25% to 30% as singletons. Sequencing was done on a sample of blood. The receptors derive from a woman in her seventies in good health.

The chain has TRBV9 and TRBJ1-2; no firm D call. This CDR3 contains 15 residues. Trimming cost V 4 bases and J 5 bases, with 18 bases left between them. Per germline, CDR1 SGDLS and CDR2 YYNGEE. CDR3 loop: CASSPRDSYFYGYTF. The CDR3 nucleotides read TGTGCCAGCAGCCCGCGCGACTCCTATTTTTATGGCTACACCTTC.

This clonotype was picked up a small number of times. The V call is TRBV20-1, the J call TRBJ1-2; maybe TRBD1 (5 bases). This CDR3 is built from 14 residues. Germline CDR1 and CDR2: DFQATT and SNEGSKA (reference sequence). V lost 3 bases, J lost 7 bases, and 18 bases lay in between. Here the CDR3 reads CSARQYSRESGYTF. The CDR3 bases are TGCAGTGCTAGGCAGTACTCCAGGGAGAGTGGCTACACCTTC.

V gene TRBV7-8 combines with J gene TRBJ1-2, with D perhaps TRBD1 (5 bases). The CDR3 is 14 amino acids. Germline assignment: CDR1 SGHVS and CDR2 FQNEAQ. V shed 1 base and J shed 3 bases, with 9 bases lying between them. In DNA form, the CDR3 reads TGTGCCAGCAGCTTAGAGGAGGGGCACTATGGCTACACCTTC. This sequence encodes CASSLEEGHYGYTF.

The J gene is TRBJ2-5, the V gene TRBV27, with 11 positions matching TRBD2. The better agreement between TRBJ2-1 and the DNA end casts doubt on the J call. The CDR3 extends over 14 amino acids. The germline V gene has CDR1 MNHEY and CDR2 SMNVEV (reference sequence). The DNA of the CDR3 is TGTGCCAGCACCATAGCGGGGGGGTACAATGAGCAGTTCTTC. Its translation: CASTIAGGYNEQFF.

This clonotype appeared a few times. The genes are TRBV6-5 and TRBJ2-5, with TRBD1 matching over 9 bases. The length of the CDR3 is 13 residues. The V segment lost 5 bases and the J segment 5 bases; nucleotides outside the gene matches: 3. The V gene's germline CDR1 is MNHEY and CDR2 SVGAGI. The CDR3 bases are TGTGCCAGCAGTGGGACAGGGACGGAGACCCAGTACTTC. Residues: CASSGTGTETQYF.

The V and J genes are TRBV24-1 and TRBJ2-4; D not resolved. V gave up 11 bases and J gave up 6 bases, with 10 bases separating them. The CDR3 has 11 amino acids. Per the germline V gene, CDR1 is KGHDR and CDR2 is SFDVKD. CDR3 in DNA: TGTGCCAGTCGACCTATAAACATTCAGTACTTC. Translated: CASRPINIQYF.

This clonotype was detected a few times. This chain links TRBV7-2 with TRBJ2-1; 7 nucleotides match TRBD2. Trimming removed 7 bases from V and 0 bases from J; junction bases left unmatched: 9. In germline, CDR1 is SGHTA, CDR2 FQGNSA. CDR3 size: 16 residues. The chain's CDR3 is CASNPSSGSSYNEQFF. The CDR3 bases are TGTGCCAGCAACCCATCTAGCGGAAGCTCCTACAATGAGCAGTTCTTC. Combining the CDR3 with reference TRBV7-2 and TRBJ2-1 gives the whole variable domain GAGVSQSPSNKVTEKGKDVELRCDPISGHTALYWYRQSLGQGLEFLIYFQGNSAPDKSGLPSDRFSAERTGGSVSTLTIQRTQQEDSAVYLCASNPSSGSSYNEQFFGPGTRLTVL.

The chain has TRBV9 and TRBJ2-3, with D perhaps matching TRBD1 (5 bases). Trimming took 0 bases from V and 2 from J, leaving 7 bases between them. CDR1 is SGDLS, CDR2 YYNGEE, per germline. This CDR3 contains 14 residues. The CDR3, as DNA: TGTGCCAGCAGCGTAGAGGGGCCCACAGATACGCAGTATTTT. It yields the protein CASSVEGPTDTQYF.

The chain uses TRBV20-1 and TRBJ1-2; no firm D call. V was clipped by 0 bases and J by 4 bases, with 9 bases between them. Germline assignment: CDR1 DFQATT and CDR2 SNEGSKA (reference sequence). The CDR3 covers 13 residues. The CDR3 coding sequence is TGCAGTGCTAGAGATGATACCTTCTATGGCTACACCTTC. It codes for CSARDDTFYGYTF.

V and J are TRBV15 and TRBJ2-3; 11 nucleotides agree with TRBD2. The CDR3 has 15 amino acids. CDR1 and CDR2 from the germline V gene are LNHNV and YYDKDF (reference sequence). The V segment lost 8 bases and the J segment 6 bases; nucleotides outside the gene matches: 10. The CDR3 DNA follows: TGTGCCACCGGAGCCGGGACTAGCGGTGGGGATACGCAGTATTTT. Protein product: CATGAGTSGGDTQYF.

J is TRBJ2-3 and V is TRBV30, with no clear D. The CDR3 is 13 amino acids. Trimming left V 0 bases short and J 3 bases short, with 7 bases between. Germline CDR1 reads GTSNPN; CDR2 reads SVGIG (reference sequence). CDR3 DNA: TGTGCCTGGAGTGTCGGCCTTACAGATACGCAGTATTTT. As protein: CAWSVGLTDTQYF.

The chain employs TRBV12-3 or TRBV12-4 and TRBJ2-1, with 7 bases aligning to TRBD1. CDR3 length equals 14 residues. After removal of 6 bases from V and 4 bases from J, the junction contained 6 bases not matched to a gene. In nucleotides, the CDR3 is TGTGCCAGCAGAGAGACAGGGCCATACAATGAGCAGTTCTTC. Amino acid sequence: CASRETGPYNEQFF.

About this clonotype itself: At one end, the junction sequence differs from germline, possibly due to a read error. This rearrangement joins TRBV5-6 to TRBJ1-1, with TRBD1 identical over 9 bases. The CDR3 covers 15 residues. The V gene's germline CDR1 is SGHDT and CDR2 YYEEEE. The CDR3 loop reads CASSFGDRALTGAFF. Written as DNA, the CDR3 is TGTGCCAGCAGCTTTGGGGACAGGGCCTTAACTGGAGCTTTCTTT.

This clonotype turned up a few times. V is TRBV5-1 and J is TRBJ1-5; D not resolved. This CDR3 is 15 amino acids long. V dropped 0 bases and J dropped 4 bases, with 11 bases sitting between them. The germline gives CDR1 SGHRS, CDR2 YFSETQ. CDR3 amino acids: CASSLGSGFNQPQHF. The CDR3 DNA sequence: TGCGCCAGCAGCTTGGGGTCAGGATTTAATCAGCCCCAGCATTTT. The complete variable domain, with remaining parts taken from reference TRBV5-1 and TRBJ1-5, reads KAGVTQTPRYLIKTRGQQVTLSCSPISGHRSVSWYQQTPGQGLQFLFEYFSETQRNKGNFPGRFSGRQFSNSRSEMNVSTLELGDSALYLCASSLGSGFNQPQHFGDGTRLSIL.

In this sample, this clonotype turned up a few times. V is TRBV29-1 and J is TRBJ2-5, with D perhaps given as TRBD1 or TRBD2 (5 bases each). Trimming took 4 bases from V and 4 from J, leaving 19 bases between them. Germline CDR1 reads SQVTM; CDR2 reads ANQGSEA. This CDR3 contains 15 residues. CDR3 in DNA: TGCAGCGTTGGGGATGGACTGTCCAGGGCAGAGACCCAGTACTTC. Its translation: CSVGDGLSRAETQYF.

The chain is built from TRBV19 and TRBJ1-4, with D possibly TRBD1 on 6 matching bases. The germline V gene encodes CDR1 LNHDA and CDR2 SQIVND (reference sequence). The CDR3 is 15 amino acids. Trimming took 3 bases from V and 5 from J, leaving 13 bases between them. CDR3 residues: CASSIQGHLNEKLFF. For the CDR3, the DNA is TGTGCCAGTAGTATCCAGGGACACCTGAATGAAAAACTGTTTTTT.

This clonotype turned up a few times. The gene calls are TRBV20-1 and TRBJ2-1, with 7 bases identical to TRBD1. CDR1 and CDR2 from the germline V gene are DFQATT and SNEGSKA (reference sequence). This CDR3 is 11 amino acids long. Trimming removed 6 bases from V and 4 bases from J; junction bases left unmatched: 0. CDR3 nucleotides: TGCAGTGCGGACAGGTACAATGAGCAGTTCTTC. As protein: CSADRYNEQFF.

The chain is built from TRBV7-9 and TRBJ2-1; 10 nucleotides align to TRBD2. Germline V gives CDR1 SEHNR, CDR2 FQNEAQ (reference sequence). This CDR3 spans 15 amino acids. Trimming took 0 bases from V and 8 from J; bases not matched to a gene: 4. The chain's CDR3 is CASSLASGGVHEQFF. The CDR3 coding sequence is TGTGCCAGCAGCTTAGCGAGCGGGGGGGTGCATGAGCAGTTCTTC. The full variable domain, with the rest looked up from reference TRBV7-9 and TRBJ2-1, is DTGVSQNPRHKITKRGQNVTFRCDPISEHNRLYWYRQTLGQGPEFLTYFQNEAQLEKSRLLSDRFSAERPKGSFSTLEIQRTEQGDSAMYLCASSLASGGVHEQFFGPGTRLTVL.

V usage is TRBV2 and J usage is TRBJ2-5; D is unclear. The J call may be mistaken, given a closer DNA end match to TRBJ2-7. This CDR3 is 12 amino acids long. Germline V gives CDR1 SNHLY, CDR2 FYNNEI. CDR3: CASSESHYEQYF. In DNA, the CDR3 is TGTGCCAGCAGTGAGAGTCACTACGAGCAGTACTTC.